Included here is one T cell receptor beta chain sequence, with context. The antigen remains undetermined. This sample was taken from a study of naive and memory T cell subsets. Study findings and constraints: Expression changes during T cell differentiation may affect RNA-based TCR counts.

CMV status came from CD4+ T cell IFNgamma after overnight CMV lysate stimulation of fresh PBMCs. Cells stained for CD3, CD4, CD8, CD45RA and CD27 were sorted into four subsets. An equimolar mix of two oligonucleotides served as the beta constant-region primer for TRBC1 and TRBC2. The ligated cDNA underwent four PCR rounds using SP2 and nested alpha and beta constant-region primers. A 12-nucleotide UMI and the SP2 primer were added to the cDNA 3' end by oligonucleotide ligation. TCRdb independently ran MiXCR on the UMI-ligation and nested PCR reads; one entry per CDR3 protein. The sample holds approximately 80,000 distinct CDR3 sequences; over 9% are singletons and the top ten take about 1.2%. The specimen was naive CD8+ T cells from blood. The source of this sequence is a human donor in good health.

For the CDR3, the DNA is TGTGCCAGCAGACTAACCGGATCAAGGGAGCAGTACTTC. Translation gives CASRLTGSREQYF. The chain is built from TRBV12-3 or TRBV12-4 and TRBJ2-7; D is ambiguous. The V end was cut by 6 bases, the J end by 7 bases, with 16 bases between. The CDR3 is 13 amino acids.